Presented here are 27 T cell receptor beta chains from one specimen sequenced in a study of Graves' ophthalmopathy and Graves' hyperthyroidism. RNA transcripts yielded amplified TCR beta CDR3 regions. In the first round, RT-PCR was carried out with HTBI primers, and a multiplex PCR formed the second round. TCRdb re-derived calls from the multiplex PCR reads in MiXCR, one entry per CDR3 protein. Seen here are fewer than 350,000 distinct CDR3 sequences, roughly a sixth observed once, and the top ten hold about 12%. The sequenced material came from peripheral blood. The receptors originated from an adult man with Graves' ophthalmopathy.

This clonotype came up many times. The CDR3 loop is CSVRVYTEAFF. Here the CDR3 DNA reads TGCAGCGTTCGGGTATACACTGAAGCTTTCTTT. The chain couples TRBV29-1 to TRBJ1-1, with D unresolved. CDR1 is SQVTM and CDR2 is ANQGSEA in the germline V gene. Trimming cost V 5 bases and J 3 bases, with 7 bases left between them. The CDR3 sequence is 11 residues long.

This clonotype was counted many times. CDR3 in amino acids: CSARRASGSYEQYF. CDR3 coding DNA: TGCAGTGCTAGAAGGGCTAGCGGGTCCTACGAGCAGTACTTC. The chain recombines TRBV20-1 with TRBJ2-7; TRBD2 agrees at 8 bases. CDR1 and CDR2 (germline): DFQATT, SNEGSKA (reference sequence). The CDR3 loop spans 14 amino acids. With 2 bases clipped from V and 1 base from J, the junction kept 4 bases outside the gene matches.

This clonotype has just a few counts. The chain carries TRBV5-1 and TRBJ1-6; D is uncertain. CDR1 is SGHRS and CDR2 is YFSETQ in the germline V gene. Between the trimmed V and J ends, which lost 0 bases and 0 bases, there was a span of 10 bases. This CDR3 has 17 amino acids. The CDR3 loop reads CASSLGLGSSYNSPLHF. The CDR3 region has the DNA TGCGCCAGCAGCTTGGGGCTGGGGAGCTCCTATAATTCACCCCTCCACTTT.

There are many counts of this clonotype. Because the CDR3 is missing its conserved closing phenylalanine or tryptophan, this is likely a read error. Here the CDR3 reads CASTSAGQGFHTEAFS. CDR3 bases: TGTGCCAGCACTTCTGCGGGACAGGGTTTTCACACTGAAGCTTTCTCT. This rearrangement joins TRBV12-3 or TRBV12-4 to TRBJ1-1; TRBD1 aligns across 9 bases. The length of the CDR3 is 16 residues. Trimming removed 7 bases from V and 3 bases from J; junction bases left unmatched: 12.

This clonotype occurred many times. The chain carries TRBV2 and TRBJ1-2; D is possibly TRBD1 (5 bases). V was pared by 10 bases and J by 8 bases, with 14 bases between. CDR3 size: 11 residues. Germline CDR1 and CDR2: SNHLY and FYNNEI. As DNA, the CDR3 is TGTGCCATCCGAGGGGCCCTAGGCTACACCTTC. This encodes CAIRGALGYTF.

The chain recombines TRBV14 with TRBJ2-5; the D gene is possibly TRBD1 (5 bases). Germline assignment: CDR1 SGHDN and CDR2 FVKESK. V lost 6 bases and J lost 0, with 14 bases in between. The CDR3 runs 15 residues. The CDR3 DNA reads as TGTGCCAGCAGGCGAACTCAGGACAACCAAGAGACCCAGTACTTC. Its protein is CASRRTQDNQETQYF.

This clonotype was recorded many times. The chain uses TRBV6-2 or TRBV6-3 and TRBJ1-2; weak D call: TRBD1 (6 bases). This CDR3 contains 13 residues. Germline V lookup: CDR1 MNHEY, CDR2 SVGEGT. Trimming stripped 2 bases from V and 4 bases from J, with 8 bases between. CDR3: CASSYGRGYGYTF. In DNA form, the CDR3 reads TGTGCCAGCAGTTACGGCAGGGGCTATGGCTACACCTTC.

Turning to this clonotype: A much larger clonotype is one base distant, so this may be a read error. CDR3 sequence reads: CSSKQGQEETQYF. CDR3 coding DNA: TGTTCCAGCAAACAAGGACAGGAAGAGACCCAGTACTTC. This chain links TRBV2 with TRBJ2-5; TRBD1 agrees at 7 bases. The CDR3 is made up of 13 amino acids. The germline gives CDR1 SNHLY, CDR2 FYNNEI.

The table lists this clonotype with many counts. J is TRBJ2-2 and V is TRBV15, with D possibly TRBD1 on 5 matching bases. The CDR3 is made up of 18 amino acids. CDR1 LNHNV and CDR2 YYDKDF come from the germline V gene (reference sequence). V lost 1 base to trimming and J lost 4 bases, with 19 bases between them. CDR3 loop: CATSRVGDGKGLTGELFF. As DNA, the CDR3 is TGTGCCACCAGCAGAGTAGGGGATGGTAAAGGTCTCACCGGGGAGCTGTTTTTT.

The gene calls are TRBV24-1 and TRBJ1-1, with D possibly TRBD1 on 6 matching bases. The V gene lost 7 bases and the J gene lost 3 bases, with 14 bases spanning the gap. The germline CDR1 and CDR2 sequences are KGHDR and SFDVKD. This CDR3 has 14 amino acids. The chain's CDR3 is CATSRAGADTEAFF. CDR3 bases: TGTGCCACCAGCCGAGCGGGGGCGGACACTGAAGCTTTCTTT.

This clonotype has a count of ten or more. The CDR3 reads CASSQEGTGQFANTIYF. In nucleotides, the CDR3 is TGCGCCAGCAGCCAAGAAGGGACAGGCCAATTCGCAAACACCATATATTTT. The chain has TRBV4-3 and TRBJ1-3, with 8 bases lining up with TRBD1. Germline V gene data show CDR1 as LGHNA and CDR2 as YSLEER. CDR3 size: 17 residues. The V and J ends lost 0 bases and 6 bases, in that order; junction bases with no gene match: 10.

In this sample, this clonotype turned up many times. The chain has TRBV12-3 or TRBV12-4 and TRBJ2-2, with 7 bases that match TRBD1. This CDR3 has 16 residues. V trimming: 7 bases; J trimming: 0 bases; junction bases outside the gene matches: 8. The CDR3 DNA reads TGTGCCAGCACCTTGTCACAGGGGACGAACACCGGGGAGCTGTTTTTT. Translation: CASTLSQGTNTGELFF.

This clonotype was recorded at least ten times. The chain is built from TRBV7-2 and TRBJ2-5, with 9 bases lining up with TRBD2. With 0 bases clipped from V and 11 bases from J, the junction kept 7 bases outside the gene matches. The CDR3 spans 14 residues. Germline V gene lookup returns CDR1 SGHTA and CDR2 FQGNSA. CDR3 bases: TGTGCCAGCAGCTTAGCTAGCGGGGGACCTATTCAGTACTTC. Protein sequence: CASSLASGGPIQYF.

This clonotype has a count of ten or more. A junction end diverges from the germline sequence, so it may reflect a read error. The V and J genes are TRBV15 and TRBJ1-2; TRBD1 might be the D (6 bases). This CDR3 has 15 amino acids. The V gene's germline CDR1 is LNHNV and CDR2 YYDKDF (reference sequence). The CDR3 reads CATSRDLRTERAYDF. The CDR3 nucleotides are TGTGCCACCAGCAGAGATCTTAGGACAGAACGAGCTTATGACTTC.

The chain recombines TRBV2 with TRBJ2-4, with a possible D match to TRBD1 (6 bases). The V end lost 9 bases, the J end lost 6 bases, and 15 bases lay between the germline ends. Germline assignment: CDR1 SNHLY and CDR2 FYNNEI. The CDR3 totals 13 residues. The CDR3 loop reads CASPGQQGNIQYF. CDR3 DNA sequence: TGTGCCAGTCCAGGACAGCAGGGAAACATTCAGTACTTC. Full variable domain (missing parts from reference TRBV2 and TRBJ2-4): EPEVTQTPSHQVTQMGQEVILRCVPISNHLYFYWYRQILGQKVEFLVSFYNNEISEKSEIFDDQFSVERPDGSNFTLKIRSTKLEDSAMYFCASPGQQGNIQYFGAGTRLSVL.

This clonotype showed up many times. The chain joins TRBV6-1 to TRBJ1-1, with D perhaps matching TRBD1 (6 bases). With 6 bases removed from V and 4 bases from J, the gap between germline ends came to 15 bases. Germline assignment: CDR1 MNHNS and CDR2 SASEGT. The CDR3 loop spans 14 amino acids. The DNA for the CDR3 is TGTGCCAGCAGGGCCCTACAGGGCTCCACTGAAGCTTTCTTT. As protein: CASRALQGSTEAFF.

This rearrangement joins TRBV6-5 to TRBJ1-1; 7 positions agree with TRBD1. Looked up from germline, CDR1 is MNHEY and CDR2 is SVGAGI. CDR3 length: 13 residues. Unmatched junction bases numbered 5, after V lost 4 bases and J lost 6 bases. In nucleotides, the CDR3 is TGTGCCAGCAGTTGGGTCAGGGGGGCTGAAGCTTTCTTT. Translating it yields CASSWVRGAEAFF.

This clonotype has at least ten counts. The rearrangement links TRBV3-1 to TRBJ1-5; D gene uncertain. Trimming removed 0 bases at V and 7 bases at J, with 7 bases between. This CDR3 has 13 residues. Germline V gives CDR1 LGHDT, CDR2 YNNKEL (reference sequence). The DNA for the CDR3 is TGTGCCAGCAGCCAAGAATGGTCGCAGCCCCAGCATTTT. Residues: CASSQEWSQPQHF.

This chain connects TRBV20-1 to TRBJ2-4; D remains unclear. The CDR3 runs to 12 residues. V lost 0 bases and J 7 bases, leaving 7 bases between the germline ends. The V gene's germline CDR1 is DFQATT and CDR2 SNEGSKA (reference sequence). CDR3 amino acids: CSARDTENIQYF. The CDR3 region has the DNA TGCAGTGCTAGAGATACCGAGAACATTCAGTACTTC.

This clonotype was found many times. The CDR3, as DNA: TGTGCCAGCAGTTTAACCCCGACCTCTAGCTATGGCTACACCTTC. Encoded protein: CASSLTPTSSYGYTF. The rearrangement joins TRBV27 to TRBJ1-2; D not certain. Germline-derived CDR1 and CDR2 are MNHEY and SMNVEV (reference sequence). Trimming took off 2 bases at V and 4 bases at J, with 14 bases between the two ends. The CDR3 runs 15 residues.

There are a few counts of this clonotype. This chain links TRBV30 with TRBJ1-5; 7 nucleotides line up with TRBD1. Germline CDR1 and CDR2: GTSNPN and SVGIG (reference sequence). The CDR3 extends over 16 amino acids. V gave up 0 bases and J gave up 3 bases; unmatched junction bases: 8. The DNA for the CDR3 is TGTGCCTGGAGTGTAGGGGCAGGGGGGATCAATCAGCCCCAGCATTTT. Translation gives CAWSVGAGGINQPQHF.

This clonotype was picked up many times. The chain combines TRBV2 with TRBJ1-6; no clear D. V shed 4 bases and J shed 11 bases, with 6 bases lying between them. The CDR3 is made up of 11 amino acids. Germline CDR1 SNHLY, CDR2 FYNNEI. The CDR3 DNA reads as TGTGCCAGCAGTGTTGTGGCACCCCTCCACTTT. This gives the protein CASSVVAPLHF. The complete variable domain, with remaining parts taken from reference TRBV2 and TRBJ1-6, reads EPEVTQTPSHQVTQMGQEVILRCVPISNHLYFYWYRQILGQKVEFLVSFYNNEISEKSEIFDDQFSVERPDGSNFTLKIRSTKLEDSAMYFCASSVVAPLHFGNGTRLTVT.

This clonotype occurred many times. The chain employs TRBV20-1 and TRBJ1-1, with a tentative D call TRBD1 (5 bases). V was trimmed by 3 bases and J by 5 bases, leaving 16 bases between them. The CDR3 covers 14 residues. Germline V gene sequence: CDR1 DFQATT, CDR2 SNEGSKA (reference sequence). CDR3 nucleotides: TGCAGTGCTAGTAACCAGGGCCGTAGGACTGAAGCTTTCTTT. Protein sequence: CSASNQGRRTEAFF.

This clonotype was counted many times. The chain carries TRBV12-3 or TRBV12-4 and TRBJ2-5; 14 positions agree with TRBD2. The length of the CDR3 is 18 residues. V lost 7 bases, J lost 2 bases, and 12 bases stayed unmatched. The CDR3 DNA follows: TGTGCCAGCATCCACCCCGGGACTAGCGGGAGTTATCAAGAGACCCAGTACTTC. It yields the protein CASIHPGTSGSYQETQYF.

This clonotype was picked up many times. This chain uses TRBV7-2 with TRBJ2-5; 8 bases map to TRBD2. Germline V gene data show CDR1 as SGHTA and CDR2 as FQGNSA. Germline trimming cut 6 bases from V and 2 bases from J; bases unmatched to any gene: 5. The CDR3 sequence is 14 residues long. CDR3 amino acids: CASRPGGAQETQYF. The CDR3, as DNA: TGTGCCAGCAGACCCGGGGGGGCGCAAGAGACCCAGTACTTC.

In its sample, this clonotype was seen many times. The genes are TRBV29-1 and TRBJ2-7; D remains ambiguous. There are 17 residues in the CDR3. Trimming stripped 1 base from V and 3 bases from J, with 22 bases between. Germline V gene lookup returns CDR1 SQVTM and CDR2 ANQGSEA. The CDR3 reads CSVEVFFSELRRYEQYF. The CDR3 DNA reads TGCAGCGTTGAAGTTTTCTTTTCGGAGCTCCGCCGCTACGAGCAGTACTTC.

This rearrangement joins TRBV20-1 to TRBJ1-1; TRBD1 agrees at 9 bases. This CDR3 has 14 residues. V was clipped by 4 bases and J by 4 bases; unmatched bases: 7. The germline V gene has CDR1 DFQATT and CDR2 SNEGSKA (reference sequence). CDR3 residues: CSAKPMTGGTEAFF. The CDR3 DNA sequence: TGCAGTGCTAAACCCATGACAGGGGGCACTGAAGCTTTCTTT.